This TCR beta chain was observed in a study of neurological immune-mediated disorders. Study findings and constraints: Whereas HTLV-1-associated myelopathy showed the most TCR clonal expansion, multiple sclerosis showed the least, with levels below those of healthy controls.

The making of cDNA relied on 5'RACE with 10-nucleotide random UMIs. Every sequencing run generated over 160 million TCR-beta sequences from 15-18 subjects. Using its own MiXCR run on the 5' RACE reads, TCRdb lists one record per CDR3 protein. The sample has tens of thousands of distinct CDR3 sequences, approximately 12% seen once. Time point meaning: longitudinal time-point 1 (baseline). A total of 2 million PBMCs stored at -80 degrees C provided the unsorted libraries. Ten or more counts support this clonotype. What it binds is not known. The receptor's source is a male donor with HTLV-1-associated myelopathy (HAM/TSP). Input material: PBMCs.

This CDR3 reads CASSYSLQGKAYEQYF. The CDR3 nucleotides read TGTGCCAGCAGTTACTCGTTACAGGGTAAGGCCTACGAGCAGTACTTC. The J gene is TRBJ2-7, the V gene TRBV6-5; TRBD1 is a possible D gene (6 bases). The CDR3 length is 16 residues. Trimming removed 0 bases from V and 2 bases from J, with 14 bases in between. The germline gives CDR1 MNHEY, CDR2 SVGAGI.